The 15 T cell receptor beta chains below come from one sample, sequenced in a study of T cells in Graves' hyperthyroidism and ophthalmopathy (dated by TCRdb to the late 2010s). The library was obtained by multiplex PCR. Data came from an Illumina HiSeq 2000. Amplification of TCR beta CDR3 regions was carried out from RNA transcripts. A first-round RT-PCR of the TCR CDR3 used the HTBI primer set with the Qiagen OneStep RT-PCR kit. TCRdb handled the public reads itself, with Q25 trimming in fastp and clone calling in MiXCR, and kept productive beta chains. Identical CDR3 proteins give one entry, which carries the most common genes and DNA. This sample has 500,000 to 650,000 distinct CDR3 sequences in its table, and 11% to 15% of those were observed once. The top ten clones comprise more than 11% of the sample. Sequencing was performed on blood. The receptor source for this set is a woman aged 40 to 49 with Graves' hyperthyroidism.

Concerning this clonotype: This sequence may be a read error, since a much larger clone differs from it by one base. The final CDR3 position lacks the conserved phenylalanine or tryptophan, pointing to a likely read error. The genes are TRBV12-5 and TRBJ2-1, with D possibly matching TRBD1 (5 bases). The CDR3 sequence is 15 residues long. Germline V gives CDR1 LGHNT, CDR2 FRNRAP. V was pared by 4 bases and J by 6 bases, with 16 bases between. The CDR3 DNA follows: TGTGCTAGTGGTTCTCCTGGTGGGGCGCGCAATGAGCAGTTCCTC. Translation gives CASGSPGGARNEQFL.

Ten or more counts support this clonotype. The chain has TRBV6-1 and TRBJ1-1; D uncertain. CDR3 size: 14 residues. The V gene's germline CDR1 is MNHNS and CDR2 SASEGT. V lost 7 bases, J lost 1 base, and 13 bases lay in between. CDR3 residues: CASKEAAANTEAFF. The CDR3 DNA is TGTGCCAGCAAAGAAGCAGCGGCGAACACTGAAGCTTTCTTT.

This clonotype was seen many times. The gene calls are TRBV27 and TRBJ1-2; 8 bases line up with TRBD1. Germline assignment: CDR1 MNHEY and CDR2 SMNVEV (reference sequence). V lost 4 bases and J lost 5; bases outside the gene matches: 15. The CDR3 is made up of 17 amino acids. CDR3 sequence: CASSSLGQGSPLYGYTF. The CDR3 bases are TGTGCCAGCAGTTCACTTGGACAGGGAAGCCCCCTGTATGGCTACACCTTC.

Note on this clonotype: A much bigger clone sits one base away, suggesting this may be a read error. This rearrangement joins TRBV12-3 or TRBV12-4 to TRBJ1-5; D is undetermined. This CDR3 is built from 15 residues. Trimming took 1 base from V and 7 from J, leaving 14 bases between them. The CDR3 is CASSLEMGASQPQHF. DNA for the CDR3: TGTGCCAGCAGTTTAGAAATGGGTGCAAGCCAGCCCCAGCATTTT.

This clonotype was found many times. The chain links TRBV18 to TRBJ2-7; TRBD2 aligns across 10 bases. Trimming took 3 bases from V and 3 from J; bases not matched to a gene: 5. Germline CDR1 and CDR2: KGHSH and LQKENI. The CDR3 contains 15 residues. The DNA of the CDR3 is TGTGCCAGCTCACCCGGGGCTAGCGGGAGCTACGAGCAGTACTTC. It translates to CASSPGASGSYEQYF.

To note about this clonotype: A clone one base away is much larger, so this may be a read error. Here the CDR3 omits its conserved ending phenylalanine or tryptophan, so a read error is the likely source. The chain has TRBV5-1 and TRBJ1-1, with 10 bases matching TRBD1. Per germline, CDR1 SGHRS and CDR2 YFSETQ. V lost 5 bases, J lost 4 bases, and 5 bases stayed unmatched. This CDR3 comprises 14 residues. The CDR3, as DNA: TGCGCCAGCAGTTCCGGACAGGGGGTCACTGAAGCTTTCTCT. This sequence encodes CASSSGQGVTEAFS.

This clonotype was seen a few times. The rearrangement joins TRBV14 to TRBJ1-5; 8 bases map to TRBD1. Looked up from germline, CDR1 is SGHDN and CDR2 is FVKESK. The CDR3 is 19 residues long. The J segment lost 4 bases and the V segment lost 2 bases, leaving 16 bases of the junction unmatched. The chain's CDR3 is CASSQSGSEVWTGNQPQHF. Written as DNA, the CDR3 is TGTGCCAGCAGCCAATCGGGGAGTGAGGTTTGGACAGGGAATCAGCCCCAGCATTTT.

This clonotype was counted many times. The chain combines TRBV12-3 or TRBV12-4 with TRBJ1-4; D gene uncertain. This CDR3 region has 13 residues. V dropped 5 bases and J dropped 6 bases, with 10 bases sitting between them. The CDR3: CASSTNSDEKLFF. The CDR3 nucleotides are TGTGCCAGCAGTACCAACAGTGATGAAAAACTGTTTTTT.

This clonotype was recorded at least ten times. The DNA for the CDR3 is TGCGCCAGCAGCCTAGCGGTAGCGGGAGTTGGCGAGCAGTACTTC. It codes for CASSLAVAGVGEQYF. The chain is built from TRBV4-1 and TRBJ2-7, with 9 bases lining up with TRBD2. This CDR3 is 15 amino acids long. The germline CDR1 and CDR2 sequences are MGHRA and YSYEKL. V shed 4 bases, J shed 6 bases, and the junction held 10 bases outside the gene matches.

This clonotype was recorded many times. The chain carries TRBV6-1 and TRBJ2-7, with 7 bases fitting TRBD2. Germline-derived CDR1 and CDR2 are MNHNS and SASEGT. This CDR3 contains 15 residues. Trimming removed 5 bases from V and 5 bases from J; junction bases left unmatched: 12. The chain's CDR3 is CASSRNPGTNDEQYF. The CDR3 DNA follows: TGTGCCAGCAGTCGAAACCCCGGGACTAACGACGAGCAGTACTTC.

This clonotype was counted at least ten times. This sequence joins TRBV28 and TRBJ2-7; 7 positions match TRBD1. With 6 bases clipped from V and 1 base from J, the junction kept 12 bases outside the gene matches. Germline lookup yields CDR1 MDHEN and CDR2 SYDVKM. The CDR3 is made up of 16 amino acids. The CDR3 nucleotides are TGTGCCAGCAGCTTCGGAACTAGGGGGCAGTCCTACGAGCAGTACTTC. It encodes CASSFGTRGQSYEQYF.

This clonotype has just a few counts. The J gene is TRBJ1-2, the V gene TRBV7-9, with no clear D. The germline CDR1 and CDR2 sequences are SEHNR and FQNEAQ (reference sequence). The germline V and J ends were trimmed by 1 base and 4 bases, with 16 bases remaining between them. CDR3 size: 16 residues. CDR3 residues: CASSLVVYSSSYGYTF. CDR3 DNA sequence: TGTGCCAGCAGCTTAGTGGTTTACAGTTCCAGCTATGGCTACACCTTC.

In its sample, this clonotype was seen a few times. The CDR3 spells CATSRVQQPTPDTQYF. The CDR3 DNA follows: TGTGCCACCAGCAGAGTTCAACAGCCCACCCCAGATACGCAGTATTTT. The rearrangement links TRBV15 to TRBJ2-3; the D is unclear. The CDR3 sequence is 16 residues long. CDR1 and CDR2 (germline): LNHNV, YYDKDF (reference sequence). Trimming removed 1 base from V and 4 bases from J, with 15 bases in between.

This clonotype was recorded at least ten times. The rearrangement joins TRBV12-3 or TRBV12-4 to TRBJ1-2; no definite D call. The CDR3 runs to 13 residues. V shed 3 bases and J shed 3 bases, with 8 bases lying between them. As DNA, the CDR3 is TGTGCCAGCAGTTTGCTTCAGGACTATGGCTACACCTTC. Translated: CASSLLQDYGYTF.

The chain combines TRBV4-1 with TRBJ1-4, with D tentatively TRBD1 (5 bases). Per germline, CDR1 MGHRA and CDR2 YSYEKL. Trimming took 3 bases from V and 11 from J, leaving 22 bases between them. The CDR3 spans 16 residues. Here the CDR3 DNA reads TGCGCCAGCAGCCAGATTGGGCCTCCGGCCCGGGGGAAACTGTTTTTT. Amino acids: CASSQIGPPARGKLFF.